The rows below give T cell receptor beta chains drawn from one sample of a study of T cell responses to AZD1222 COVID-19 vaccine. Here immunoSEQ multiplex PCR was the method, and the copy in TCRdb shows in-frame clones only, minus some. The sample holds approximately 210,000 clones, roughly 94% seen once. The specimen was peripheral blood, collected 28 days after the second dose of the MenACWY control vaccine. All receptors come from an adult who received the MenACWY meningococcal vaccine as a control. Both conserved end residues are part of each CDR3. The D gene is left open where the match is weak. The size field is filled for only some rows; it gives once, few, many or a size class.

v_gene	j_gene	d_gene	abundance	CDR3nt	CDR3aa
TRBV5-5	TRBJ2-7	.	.	TGTGCCAGCAGCTTTTTAGGGTACGGAGGGGGATACGAGCAGTACTTC	CASSFLGYGGGYEQYF
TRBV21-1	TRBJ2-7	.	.	TGTGCCAGCAGCAAAGGGGACAGAGGGATCTACGAGCAGTACTTC	CASSKGDRGIYEQYF
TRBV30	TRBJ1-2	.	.	TGTGCCTGGAGCGCTGACAGTGGCTACACCTTC	CAWSADSGYTF
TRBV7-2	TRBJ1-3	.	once	TGTGCCAGCAGCGTGGCTGGAAACACCATATATTTT	CASSVAGNTIYF
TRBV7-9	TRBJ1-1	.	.	TGTGCCAGCAGCGCGCAGGGTAACACTGAAGCTTTCTTT	CASSAQGNTEAFF
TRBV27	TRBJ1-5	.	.	TGTGCCAGCAGCAGAAGGGGCCAGCTCAATCAGCCCCAGCATTTT	CASSRRGQLNQPQHF
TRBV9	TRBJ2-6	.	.	TGTGCCAGCAGCGTAGGAGGGAGCTCTGGGGCCAACGTCCTGACTTTC	CASSVGGSSGANVLTF
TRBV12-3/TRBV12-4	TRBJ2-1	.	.	TGTGCCAGCAGCCCGACCCCCGGTGAGCAGTTCTTC	CASSPTPGEQFF
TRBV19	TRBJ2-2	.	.	TGTGCCAGTACCGAAAGGGACTGGTCGAAAAACACCGGGGAGCTGTTTTTT	CASTERDWSKNTGELFF
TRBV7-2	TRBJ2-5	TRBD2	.	TGTGCCAGCAGCTTAGTACGGGGGGAATCGGTGACCCAGTACTTC	CASSLVRGESVTQYF
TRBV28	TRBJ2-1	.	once	TGTGCCAGCAGTTTGTCTTCTGGTGAGCAGTTCTTC	CASSLSSGEQFF
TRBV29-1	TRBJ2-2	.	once	TGCAGCGTTGGTGGGCTTCCGAACACCGGGGAGCTGTTTTTT	CSVGGLPNTGELFF
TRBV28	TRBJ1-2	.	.	TGTGCCACTACTGGACCGGGACACTCAAACTATGGCTACACCTTC	CATTGPGHSNYGYTF
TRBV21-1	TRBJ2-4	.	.	TGTGCCAGGGTGGGGGGACTCCTAAACATTCAGTACTTC	CARVGGLLNIQYF
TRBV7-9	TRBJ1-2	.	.	TGTGCCAGCAGCCCCCGTGACTATGGCTACACCTTC	CASSPRDYGYTF
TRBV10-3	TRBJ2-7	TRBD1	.	TGTGCCATCAGTGATTCCTCGGGGACAGGGGGCTACGAGCAGTACTTC	CAISDSSGTGGYEQYF
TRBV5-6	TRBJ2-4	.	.	TGTGCCAGCAGCCCCAGACACATAGCCAAAAACATTCAGTACTTC	CASSPRHIAKNIQYF
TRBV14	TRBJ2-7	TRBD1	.	TGTGCCAGCCTCCGACAGGGCACCTACGAGCAGTACTTC	CASLRQGTYEQYF
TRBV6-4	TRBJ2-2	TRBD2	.	TGTGCCAGCAGTGACTCGTCTAGCGGGAATACCGGGGAGCTGTTTTTT	CASSDSSSGNTGELFF
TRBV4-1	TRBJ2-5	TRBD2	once	TGCGCCAGCAGCCAAGTACTAGCGGGAGTCGTCCAGTACTTC	CASSQVLAGVVQYF
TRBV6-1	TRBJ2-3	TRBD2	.	TGTGCCAGCAGTGAAAGCGCCTCTAGCGGAGTCACAGATACGCAGTATTTT	CASSESASSGVTDTQYF
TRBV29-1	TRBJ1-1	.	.	TGCAGCGTTAAACTTGGGATGAACACTGAAGCTTTCTTT	CSVKLGMNTEAFF
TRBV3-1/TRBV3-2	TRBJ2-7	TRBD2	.	TGTGCCAGCAGCCAAGGGGTCAGCGGGAGGGCCTACGAGCAGTACTTC	CASSQGVSGRAYEQYF
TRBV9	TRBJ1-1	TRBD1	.	TGTGCCAGCAGCGTGAGCCAGGGGGCGCTTACTGAAGCTTTCTTT	CASSVSQGALTEAFF
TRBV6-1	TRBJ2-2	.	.	TGTGCCAGCAGTGATTATGGGGGTACGAACACCGGGGAGCTGTTTTTT	CASSDYGGTNTGELFF
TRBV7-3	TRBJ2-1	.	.	TGTGCCAGCAGCGGCGTTGCGGGTGGCGAGCAGTTCTTC	CASSGVAGGEQFF
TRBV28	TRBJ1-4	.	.	TGTGCCAGCAGTTTAGAGGGGGGCAGCTGGGAAAAACTGTTTTTT	CASSLEGGSWEKLFF